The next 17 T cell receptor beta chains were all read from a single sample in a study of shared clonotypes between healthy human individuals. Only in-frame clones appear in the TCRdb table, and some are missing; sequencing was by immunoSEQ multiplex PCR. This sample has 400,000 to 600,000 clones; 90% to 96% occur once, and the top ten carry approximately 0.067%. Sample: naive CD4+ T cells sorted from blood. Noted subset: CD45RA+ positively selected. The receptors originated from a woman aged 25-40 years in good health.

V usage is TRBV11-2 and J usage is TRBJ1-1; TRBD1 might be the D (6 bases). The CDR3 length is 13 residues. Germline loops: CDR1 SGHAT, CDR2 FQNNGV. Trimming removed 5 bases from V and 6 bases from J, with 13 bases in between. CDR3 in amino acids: CASSRGQPSEAFF. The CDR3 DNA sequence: TGTGCCAGCAGCCGAGGACAGCCCTCTGAAGCTTTCTTT. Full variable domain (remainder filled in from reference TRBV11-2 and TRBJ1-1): EAGVAQSPRYKIIEKRQSVAFWCNPISGHATLYWYQQILGQGPKLLIQFQNNGVVDDSQLPKDRFSAERLKGVDSTLKIQPAKLEDSAVYLCASSRGQPSEAFFGQGTRLTVV.

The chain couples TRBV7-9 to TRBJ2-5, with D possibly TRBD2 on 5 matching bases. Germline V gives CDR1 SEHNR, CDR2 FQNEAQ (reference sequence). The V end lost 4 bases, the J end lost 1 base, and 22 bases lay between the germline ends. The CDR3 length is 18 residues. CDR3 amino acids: CASSSTLGRRAVQETQYF. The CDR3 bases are TGTGCCAGCAGCTCCACCTTGGGCCGGAGAGCGGTCCAAGAGACCCAGTACTTC.

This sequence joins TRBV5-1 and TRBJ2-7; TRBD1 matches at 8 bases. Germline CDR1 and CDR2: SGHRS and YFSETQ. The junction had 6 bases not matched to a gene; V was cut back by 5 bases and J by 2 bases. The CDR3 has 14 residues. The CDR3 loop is CASSAGTGPYEQYF. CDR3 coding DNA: TGCGCCAGCAGTGCCGGGACAGGACCCTACGAGCAGTACTTC. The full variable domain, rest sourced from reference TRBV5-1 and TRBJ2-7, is KAGVTQTPRYLIKTRGQQVTLSCSPISGHRSVSWYQQTPGQGLQFLFEYFSETQRNKGNFPGRFSGRQFSNSRSEMNVSTLELGDSALYLCASSAGTGPYEQYFGPGTRLTVT.

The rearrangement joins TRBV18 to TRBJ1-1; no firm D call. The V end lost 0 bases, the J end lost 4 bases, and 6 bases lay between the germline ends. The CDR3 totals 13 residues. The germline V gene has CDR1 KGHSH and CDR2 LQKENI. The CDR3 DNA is TGTGCCAGCTCACCACCGGAGGGCACTGAAGCTTTCTTT. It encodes CASSPPEGTEAFF.

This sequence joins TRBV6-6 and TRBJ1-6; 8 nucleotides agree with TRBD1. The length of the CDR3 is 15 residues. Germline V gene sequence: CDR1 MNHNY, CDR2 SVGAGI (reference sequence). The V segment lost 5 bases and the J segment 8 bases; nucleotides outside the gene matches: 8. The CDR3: CASSISAGGHSPLHF. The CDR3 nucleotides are TGTGCCAGCAGTATTTCGGCAGGGGGCCATTCACCCCTCCACTTT.

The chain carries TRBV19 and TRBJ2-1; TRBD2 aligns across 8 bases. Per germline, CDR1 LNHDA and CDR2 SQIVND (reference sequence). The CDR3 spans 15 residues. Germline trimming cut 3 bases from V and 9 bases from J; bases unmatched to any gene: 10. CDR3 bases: TGTGCCAGTAGTATCCGGGAGGGGGGCGTGTCTGAGCAGTTCTTC. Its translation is CASSIREGGVSEQFF. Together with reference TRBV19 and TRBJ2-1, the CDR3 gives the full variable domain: DGGITQSPKYLFRKEGQNVTLSCEQNLNHDAMYWYRQDPGQGLRLIYYSQIVNDFQKGDIAEGYSVSREKKESFPLTVTSAQKNPTAFYLCASSIREGGVSEQFFGPGTRLTVL.

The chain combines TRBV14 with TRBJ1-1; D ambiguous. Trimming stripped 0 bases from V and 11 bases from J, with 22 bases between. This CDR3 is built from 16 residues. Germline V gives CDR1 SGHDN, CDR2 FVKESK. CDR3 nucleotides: TGTGCCAGCAGCCAAGATTGGGTCTCGGGTAGGGTTCGGGCTTTCTTT. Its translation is CASSQDWVSGRVRAFF.

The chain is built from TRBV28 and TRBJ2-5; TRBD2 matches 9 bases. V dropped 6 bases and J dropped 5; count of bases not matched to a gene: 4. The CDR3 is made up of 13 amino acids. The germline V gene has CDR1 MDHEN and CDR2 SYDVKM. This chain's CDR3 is CASRREGRETQYF. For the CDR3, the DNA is TGTGCCAGCAGGCGGGAGGGCCGGGAGACCCAGTACTTC.

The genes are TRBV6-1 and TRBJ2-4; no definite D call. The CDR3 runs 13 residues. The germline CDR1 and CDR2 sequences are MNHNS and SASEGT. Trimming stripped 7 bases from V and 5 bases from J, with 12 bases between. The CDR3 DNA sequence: TGTGCCAGCAATCTGGAGTTCCAAAACATTCAGTACTTC. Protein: CASNLEFQNIQYF.

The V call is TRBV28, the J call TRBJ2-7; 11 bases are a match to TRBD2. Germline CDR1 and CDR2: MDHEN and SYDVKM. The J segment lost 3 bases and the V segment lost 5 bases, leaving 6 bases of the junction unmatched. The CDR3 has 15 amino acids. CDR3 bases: TGTGCCAGCAGTCCTGGGACTAGCGGATACTACGAGCAGTACTTC. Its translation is CASSPGTSGYYEQYF.

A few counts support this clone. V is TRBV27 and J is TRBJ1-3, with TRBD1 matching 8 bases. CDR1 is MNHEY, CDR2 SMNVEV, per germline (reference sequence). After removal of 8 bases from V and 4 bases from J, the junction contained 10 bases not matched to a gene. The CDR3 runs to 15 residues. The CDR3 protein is CASALRGPRGNTIYF. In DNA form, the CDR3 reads TGTGCCAGCGCCCTCAGGGGGCCGCGGGGAAACACCATATATTTT.

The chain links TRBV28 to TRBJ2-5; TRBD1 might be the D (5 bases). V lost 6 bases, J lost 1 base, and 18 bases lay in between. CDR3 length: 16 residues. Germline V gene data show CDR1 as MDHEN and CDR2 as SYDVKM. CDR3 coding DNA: TGTGCCAGCAGCCCCAAGGCGACAGATAGCCAAGAGACCCAGTACTTC. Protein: CASSPKATDSQETQYF.

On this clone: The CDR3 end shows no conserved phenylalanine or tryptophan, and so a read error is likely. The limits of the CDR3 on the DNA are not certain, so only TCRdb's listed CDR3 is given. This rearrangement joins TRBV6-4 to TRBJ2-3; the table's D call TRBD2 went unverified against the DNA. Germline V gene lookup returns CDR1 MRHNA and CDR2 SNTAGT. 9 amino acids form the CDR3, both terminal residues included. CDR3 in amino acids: CASSDTSEV.

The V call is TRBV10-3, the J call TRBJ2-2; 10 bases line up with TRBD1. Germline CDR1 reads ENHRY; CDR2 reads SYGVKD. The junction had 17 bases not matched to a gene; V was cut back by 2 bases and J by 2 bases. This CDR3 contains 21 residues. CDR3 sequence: CAISEPIRDRGPNINTGELFF. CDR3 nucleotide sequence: TGTGCCATCAGTGAGCCCATCCGGGACAGGGGTCCAAATATCAACACCGGGGAGCTGTTTTTT.

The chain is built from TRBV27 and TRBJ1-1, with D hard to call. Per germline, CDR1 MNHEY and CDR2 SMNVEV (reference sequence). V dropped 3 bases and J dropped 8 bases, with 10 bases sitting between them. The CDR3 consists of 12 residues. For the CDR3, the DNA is TGTGCCAGCAGTTTCGAGGGCCGGGAAGCTTTCTTT. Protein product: CASSFEGREAFF.

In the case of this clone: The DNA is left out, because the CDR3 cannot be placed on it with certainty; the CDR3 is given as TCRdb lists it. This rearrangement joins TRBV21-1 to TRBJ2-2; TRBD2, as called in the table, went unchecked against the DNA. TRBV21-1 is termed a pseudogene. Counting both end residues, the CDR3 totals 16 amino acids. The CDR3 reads CASSKVGRGNTGELFF.

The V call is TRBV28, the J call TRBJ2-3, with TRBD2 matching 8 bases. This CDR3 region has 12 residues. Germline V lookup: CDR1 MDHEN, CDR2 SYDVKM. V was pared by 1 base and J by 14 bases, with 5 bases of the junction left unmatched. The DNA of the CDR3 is TGTGCCAGCAGTTTATATAGCGGGGCATCGTATTTT. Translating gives CASSLYSGASYF.